These T cell receptor beta chains were read from a single sample in a study of cytomegalovirus exposure and HLA in healthy donors. Sequencing used immunoSEQ multiplex PCR; TCRdb keeps in-frame clones, though not all of them. The repertoire holds approximately 46,000 clones, with 72% as singletons. Sequenced input: PBMCs. All receptors derive from a young man in good health and CMV-seronegative. Both conserved end residues are part of each CDR3. Each record gives: V gene, D gene, clone size, J gene, CDR3 length, CDR3 protein. The D gene is left open where the match is weak. Expanded clones are given a class, and other clones once, few, many or no size at all.

TRBV30	TRBD1	NA	TRBJ1-4	13	CAWTGTGSEKLFF
TRBV5-1	TRBD2	once	TRBJ2-1	15	CASSSGLAQYNEQFF
TRBV14	TRBD1	NA	TRBJ2-3	15	CASSTGQGWTDTQYF
TRBV18	NA	NA	TRBJ1-4	14	CASSPRQVNEKLFF
TRBV6-4	TRBD2	medium-sized	TRBJ2-1	15	CASSDSTSGSNEQFF
TRBV5-1	TRBD1	NA	TRBJ2-7	14	CASSLAGTGREQYF
TRBV5-4	TRBD2	once	TRBJ2-1	18	CASSPILGLAGTYNEQFF
TRBV2	TRBD2	NA	TRBJ2-6	17	CASRVGLAGSGANVLTF
TRBV10-3	TRBD2	NA	TRBJ2-7	14	CAIRGLAGDYEQYF
TRBV4-1	TRBD1	NA	TRBJ1-2	15	CASSPSRGGSIPYTF
TRBV7-9	NA	NA	TRBJ1-3	13	CASSLMQGHTIYF
TRBV5-1	TRBD1	once	NA	15	CASSFGTGEGREQYF
TRBV9	NA	NA	TRBJ2-3	15	CASSVFRRETDTQYF
TRBV27	TRBD2	NA	TRBJ2-7	16	CASSPLTWTRLTEQYF
TRBV9	TRBD1	NA	TRBJ2-2	15	CASSVWDRNTGELFF
TRBV29-1	NA	NA	TRBJ2-1	14	CSVEGLRVYNEQFF
TRBV5-6	NA	few	TRBJ1-3	16	CASSPGGFLSGNTIYF
TRBV5-1	TRBD2	NA	TRBJ2-3	18	CASSYWGSGGSSTDTQYF
TRBV30	TRBD1	NA	TRBJ1-3	16	CAWKAPERGLGNTIYF
TRBV10-3	NA	NA	TRBJ2-3	11	CATSQADTQYF
TRBV5-1	NA	NA	TRBJ2-1	14	CASSSSLEYNEQFF
TRBV19	NA	medium-sized	TRBJ1-5	13	CASSKEGNQPQHF
TRBV4-2	NA	NA	TRBJ2-1	13	CASSRGTPWEQFF
TRBV2	NA	NA	TRBJ2-7	15	CASMDSPFVIYEQYF
TRBV11-2	TRBD1	NA	TRBJ2-5	17	CASSLVAGTGARETQYF
TRBV27	TRBD1	NA	TRBJ1-2	13	CASSLTGLGGYTF
TRBV4-1	NA	NA	TRBJ2-5	15	CASSQVGRLVETQYF
TRBV9	TRBD1	NA	TRBJ1-2	15	CASSVGDRGPDGYTF
TRBV6-1	NA	few	TRBJ1-1	11	CATRTLYKAFF
TRBV27	NA	NA	TRBJ2-1	18	CASSFRPRGGPSYNEQFF
TRBV29-1	TRBD2	few	TRBJ2-5	14	CSVELAGVLETQYF
TRBV5-1	TRBD2	NA	TRBJ2-3	15	CASSYSGKETDTQYF
TRBV5-4	TRBD2	NA	TRBJ2-7	16	CASSLATSASSYEQYF
TRBV6-5	NA	NA	TRBJ2-3	14	CASSYSAGVDTQYF
TRBV6-4	NA	NA	TRBJ1-1	14	CASSSDNQNTEAFF
TRBV6-6	TRBD2	NA	TRBJ2-7	15	CASRRTSELSYEQYF
TRBV30	TRBD2	NA	TRBJ2-5	17	CAWSVKPSGRISETQYF
TRBV2	NA	NA	TRBJ2-7	17	CASSGDRDLSSPYEQYF
TRBV30	NA	NA	TRBJ2-5	13	CAWKLGSQETQYF
TRBV6-1	NA	few	TRBJ1-5	13	CASSTQGRQPQHF
TRBV29-1	NA	NA	TRBJ2-7	12	CSVVAGTYEQYF
TRBV15	NA	NA	TRBJ2-7	15	CATSRDYASTYEQYF
TRBV4-1	NA	NA	TRBJ2-2	17	CASRTWFGDIRSGELFF
TRBV2	NA	NA	TRBJ2-1	11	CASMDSNEQFF
TRBV5-1	NA	NA	TRBJ2-2	14	CASSLGPGIRELFF
TRBV19	TRBD1	once	TRBJ1-5	13	CASTTGVGQPQHF
TRBV5-6	NA	once	TRBJ2-7	15	CASSLVGGPSYEQYF
TRBV5-1	NA	few	TRBJ2-5	15	CASSLRASGQETQYF
TRBV6-1	NA	NA	TRBJ2-7	15	CASSGRGRRVYEQYF
TRBV10-1	NA	NA	TRBJ1-6	13	CASSGGIASPLHF
TRBV6-1	TRBD2	few	TRBJ2-1	17	CASSDLWIAGENNEQFF
TRBV6-5	TRBD2	NA	TRBJ2-7	15	CASTSPGGKGYEQYF
TRBV6-6	TRBD1	NA	NA	16	CASSYSYRGKTYEQYF